The clone carrying this TCR beta chain showed up many times. Its antigen remains unknown. The length of the CDR3 is 14 residues. CDR1 and CDR2 from the germline V gene are KGHDR and SFDVKD. V shed 12 bases and J shed 0 bases, with 15 bases lying between them. As it was prepared, the TCRbeta library received unique molecular identifiers. TCRdb itself ran the PCR reads through MiXCR, one entry per CDR3 protein. Of 330,000 or so distinct CDR3 sequences in the sample, roughly 8.2% were seen once. This specimen belongs to a study of T-cell reconstitution after alpha-beta-depleted transplantation in children. Study-wide points: A year post-transplant, T-cell counts and diversity derived mostly from newly produced T cells. Reportedly, only several hundred clones from non-depleted graft cells drove alpha-beta T-cell counts at about two months.

The input for sequencing was peripheral blood, taken 360 days after TCRalphabeta/CD19-depleted stem cell transplant. The sequence came from a female patient aged 2-10 years who had a stem cell transplant for Fanconi anemia, so the T cells may come from the graft donor. The chain uses TRBV24-1 and TRBJ2-3; a possible D gene is TRBD2 (6 bases). This CDR3 is CAVEAGTSTDTQYF. The CDR3 nucleotides are TGTGCCGTCGAGGCCGGGACTAGCACAGATACGCAGTATTTT.